The rows below give T cell receptor beta chains drawn from one sample of a study of blood T cell repertoires in COVID-19. Clones were sequenced by immunoSEQ multiplex PCR, and TCRdb holds only the in-frame ones, with some missing. The profile covers about 200,000 clones, with roughly 92% appearing a single time and 0.75% to 1% taken by the ten largest. The specimen sequenced was peripheral blood. The receptors derive from a man between 60 and 70 years old with COVID-19, enrolled during active disease. The CDR3 runs from the conserved cysteine through the conserved F or W. D genes are given only for firm matches. For some rows the clone size is stated as once, few or many, or as a class when expanded; others skip it.

V gene,J gene,D gene,clone size,CDR3 protein,CDR3 DNA
TRBV7-8,TRBJ1-5,.,.,CASSPTSGYNQPQHF,TGTGCCAGCAGCCCTACGAGCGGGTACAATCAGCCCCAGCATTTT
TRBV6-5,TRBJ1-2,TRBD1,.,CASNEGASFNYGYTF,TGTGCCAGCAACGAGGGGGCCTCTTTTAACTATGGCTACACCTTC
TRBV5-1,TRBJ2-7,TRBD2,.,CASQRGASGSYEQYF,TGCGCCAGCCAACGGGGGGCTAGCGGGAGCTACGAGCAGTACTTC
TRBV11-1,TRBJ1-5,.,few,CASSTRTANQPQHF,TGTGCCAGCAGCACACGGACAGCCAATCAGCCCCAGCATTTT
TRBV7-4,TRBJ1-3,.,.,CASSPAITSGNTIYF,TGTGCCAGCAGCCCCGCGATTACCTCTGGAAACACCATATATTTT
TRBV7-2,TRBJ2-1,.,.,CASSLGRGTYNEQFF,TGTGCCAGCAGCTTAGGCAGGGGAACCTACAATGAGCAGTTCTTC
TRBV19,TRBJ1-2,TRBD1,.,CASISQGVLSSGGYTF,TGTGCCAGTATATCCCAGGGGGTACTCTCCTCGGGAGGCTACACCTTC
TRBV27,TRBJ2-7,.,.,CASSPNKPWGPRTYEQYF,TGTGCCAGCAGTCCTAATAAGCCCTGGGGCCCGAGAACCTACGAGCAGTACTTC
TRBV12-3/TRBV12-4,TRBJ2-7,.,.,CASGLFYEQYF,TGTGCCTCAGGACTATTCTACGAGCAGTACTTC
TRBV6-1,TRBJ1-5,TRBD1,.,CASSEGGQTQPQHF,TGTGCCAGCAGTGAAGGGGGACAGACTCAGCCCCAGCATTTT
TRBV11-3,TRBJ2-7,TRBD1,.,CASSLGRGRVDEQYF,TGTGCCAGCAGCTTAGGAAGGGGGCGGGTTGACGAGCAGTACTTC